The next 22 T cell receptor beta chains were all read from a single sample in a study. TCRdb fed the RT-PCR reads into MiXCR, producing one record per CDR3 protein. This sample carries about 700,000 distinct CDR3 sequences, approximately 14% of them seen once, and the ten largest clones take 3.6%. The sequencing sample was made of memory CD4+ T cells from blood. The receptors here all came from a female donor in good health, serving as a healthy control.

The V and J genes are TRBV5-1 and TRBJ1-2, with 7 positions matching TRBD1. This CDR3 spans 15 amino acids. After removal of 7 bases from V and 4 bases from J, the junction contained 13 bases not matched to a gene. Germline V gives CDR1 SGHRS, CDR2 YFSETQ. The CDR3 bases are TGCGCCAGCTCCCACGTTATTGGGACAGCCTATGGCTACACCTTC. This translates into CASSHVIGTAYGYTF.

The chain carries TRBV5-1 and TRBJ2-4; 13 positions agree with TRBD2. The germline V gene encodes CDR1 SGHRS and CDR2 YFSETQ. This CDR3 is 18 amino acids long. The J segment lost 0 bases and the V segment lost 3 bases, leaving 6 bases of the junction unmatched. The CDR3 region has the DNA TGCGCCAGCAGCTCCGGACTAGCGGGAGTGGGAGCCAAAAACATTCAGTACTTC. This encodes CASSSGLAGVGAKNIQYF.

This clonotype was seen ten or more times. This rearrangement joins TRBV20-1 to TRBJ2-7; no firm D call. The CDR3 has 12 residues. V lost 2 bases and J 3 bases, leaving 8 bases between the germline ends. Germline V lookup: CDR1 DFQATT, CDR2 SNEGSKA (reference sequence). The CDR3 DNA reads as TGCAGTGCTAGATATGGTTTCTACGAGCAGTACTTC. Its protein is CSARYGFYEQYF.

This clonotype was seen a few times. This chain uses TRBV7-9 with TRBJ2-2; D uncertain. The germline gives CDR1 SEHNR, CDR2 FQNEAQ (reference sequence). With 2 bases removed from V and 7 bases from J, the gap between germline ends came to 5 bases. This CDR3 is built from 12 residues. The CDR3 sequence is CASSLKSGELFF. CDR3 in DNA: TGTGCCAGCAGCTTAAAAAGCGGGGAGCTGTTTTTT.

This clonotype was observed at least ten times. This chain joins TRBV6-5 and TRBJ1-6; TRBD1 aligns across 12 bases. The CDR3 loop spans 14 amino acids. Germline CDR1 reads MNHEY; CDR2 reads SVGAGI. With V trimmed by 6 bases and J by 9 bases, 3 bases remained unmatched. CDR3 region: CASRGQGAGSPLHF. The CDR3 DNA reads as TGTGCCAGCAGGGGACAGGGGGCAGGTTCACCCCTCCACTTT.

This clonotype was observed a few times. This sequence joins TRBV7-6 and TRBJ1-1, with D uncertain. The V end was cut by 1 base, the J end by 6 bases, with 12 bases between. CDR3 length: 14 amino acids. CDR1 SGHVS and CDR2 FNYEAQ come from the germline V gene. The CDR3 region is CASSLVVGGAEAFF. The CDR3 DNA is TGTGCCAGCAGCTTAGTGGTCGGTGGTGCTGAAGCTTTCTTT.

This rearrangement joins TRBV28 to TRBJ1-1, with a tentative D call TRBD1 (5 bases). The ends were cut back, 3 bases at V and 1 base at J, with 12 bases in the middle. Germline CDR1 and CDR2: MDHEN and SYDVKM. The CDR3 length is 15 residues. CDR3 bases: TGTGCCAGCAGTTTCCCTGAAGGGACGAACACTGAAGCTTTCTTT. The encoded protein is CASSFPEGTNTEAFF.

This clonotype was counted ten times or more. The chain recombines TRBV5-4 with TRBJ2-3; D may be TRBD1 (6 bases). Deletions cut 2 bases from V and 4 bases from J, with 8 bases between. This CDR3 spans 13 amino acids. The germline gives CDR1 SGHNT, CDR2 YYREEE (reference sequence). CDR3 region: CASSLQGPDTQYF. CDR3 nucleotide sequence: TGTGCCAGCAGCTTACAGGGCCCAGATACGCAGTATTTT.

Ten or more counts support this clonotype. The rearrangement joins TRBV20-1 to TRBJ2-1, with D possibly TRBD1 on 6 matching bases. The V end lost 2 bases, the J end lost 6 bases, and 14 bases lay between the germline ends. There are 14 residues in the CDR3. CDR1 is DFQATT, CDR2 SNEGSKA, per germline (reference sequence). The CDR3 protein is CSARTLGQTNEQFF. CDR3 in DNA: TGCAGTGCTAGAACCTTAGGACAGACCAATGAGCAGTTCTTC.

This clonotype was recorded at least ten times. The rearrangement uses TRBV20-1 and TRBJ2-7; 7 bases align to TRBD2. The V gene end was trimmed by 7 bases and the J gene end by 7 bases; junction bases not matched to a gene: 10. This CDR3 is 12 amino acids long. Looked up from germline, CDR1 is DFQATT and CDR2 is SNEGSKA (reference sequence). The CDR3 DNA reads TGCAGTGTAGGGACGGGAGCGGGGGAGCAGTACTTC. The encoded protein is CSVGTGAGEQYF.

The chain has TRBV11-2 and TRBJ2-5, with D perhaps given as TRBD1 or TRBD2 (5 bases each). The CDR3 has 15 amino acids. V dropped 1 base and J dropped 5 bases, with 14 bases sitting between them. CDR1 is SGHAT, CDR2 FQNNGV, per germline. The CDR3: CASSLVWTRDETQYF. CDR3 coding DNA: TGTGCCAGCAGCTTAGTATGGACTCGGGACGAGACCCAGTACTTC.

This clonotype was detected ten times or more. The rearrangement uses TRBV7-2 and TRBJ1-2; 7 bases line up with TRBD1. Germline V lookup: CDR1 SGHTA, CDR2 FQGNSA. The CDR3 runs to 12 residues. With V trimmed by 4 bases and J by 10 bases, 6 bases remained unmatched. The CDR3 region has the DNA TGTGCCAGCAGCTCAATACAGGGGACCTACACCTTC. This sequence encodes CASSSIQGTYTF.

This clonotype was recorded at least ten times. The chain recombines TRBV6-5 with TRBJ2-7; 8 bases are shared with TRBD1. The CDR3 sequence is 14 residues long. Per germline, CDR1 MNHEY and CDR2 SVGAGI. V was pared by 8 bases and J by 6 bases, with 12 bases of the junction left unmatched. CDR3 coding DNA: TGTGCCAGCGGGGCCCTCTGGACAGGGTCCGAGCAGTACTTC. This codes for CASGALWTGSEQYF.

The table lists this clonotype with many counts. V usage is TRBV5-1 and J usage is TRBJ1-1, with D maybe TRBD1 (6 bases). This CDR3 is built from 15 residues. The V and J ends lost 1 base and 0 bases respectively, with 10 bases between them. In germline, CDR1 is SGHRS, CDR2 YFSETQ. The CDR3 sequence: CASSLIGDMNTEAFF. CDR3 DNA: TGCGCCAGCAGCTTGATCGGGGACATGAACACTGAAGCTTTCTTT.

The table lists this clonotype with a count of one. The chain is built from TRBV12-3 or TRBV12-4 and TRBJ2-2, with 9 positions matching TRBD1. With 5 bases clipped from V and 7 bases from J, the junction kept 2 bases outside the gene matches. The CDR3 runs to 13 residues. CDR3 residues: CASSRQGGGELFF. CDR3 in DNA: TGTGCCAGCAGTCGACAGGGGGGCGGGGAGCTGTTTTTT.

A few counts support this clonotype. The chain links TRBV18 to TRBJ1-1; 10 bases map to TRBD1. This CDR3 region has 15 residues. J was trimmed by 3 bases and V by 3 bases; bases with no gene match: 4. The germline gives CDR1 KGHSH, CDR2 LQKENI. The CDR3, as DNA: TGTGCCAGCTCACCGGGACAGGGGAGGTACACTGAAGCTTTCTTT. Translated, it gives CASSPGQGRYTEAFF.

The table lists this clonotype with a few counts. The chain uses TRBV7-6 and TRBJ1-5; no clear D gene. The CDR3 loop spans 16 amino acids. Germline V gene lookup returns CDR1 SGHVS and CDR2 FNYEAQ. V was shortened by 2 bases and J by 0 bases, with 11 bases between the two germline ends. This CDR3 reads CASSLSPGYSNQPQHF. CDR3 nucleotides: TGTGCCAGCAGCTTATCTCCGGGTTATAGCAATCAGCCCCAGCATTTT.

In its sample, this clonotype was seen many times. For the CDR3, the DNA is TGCAGCGTTGAAGGGGTTGGAGTCCCACAGGCAGGCCGGGGAGCTTTCTTT. Residues: CSVEGVGVPQAGRGAFF. V is TRBV29-1 and J is TRBJ1-1; a weak D match, TRBD1 (5 bases). V gave up 1 base and J gave up 10 bases, with 28 bases separating them. This CDR3 region has 17 residues. Germline loops: CDR1 SQVTM, CDR2 ANQGSEA.

V and J are TRBV7-2 and TRBJ1-1, with 8 bases identical to TRBD1. Germline-derived CDR1 and CDR2 are SGHTA and FQGNSA. With 1 base clipped from V and 4 bases from J, the junction kept 11 bases outside the gene matches. CDR3 length equals 17 residues. This chain's CDR3 is CASSLVGTGPGGTEAFF. In nucleotides, the CDR3 is TGTGCCAGCAGCTTAGTGGGGACAGGCCCTGGTGGCACTGAAGCTTTCTTT.

V is TRBV20-1 and J is TRBJ2-1, with TRBD2 matching over 7 bases. The CDR3 runs to 16 residues. V lost 0 bases to trimming and J lost 0 bases; unmatched junction nucleotides: 5. The germline gives CDR1 DFQATT, CDR2 SNEGSKA (reference sequence). In DNA form, the CDR3 reads TGCAGTGCTAGAGATTGGGAGGGGCCCTCCTACAATGAGCAGTTCTTC. This translates into CSARDWEGPSYNEQFF.

This clonotype was counted a few times. V usage is TRBV5-1 and J usage is TRBJ2-3; perhaps TRBD2 as D (6 bases). This CDR3 region has 16 residues. V lost 4 bases to trimming and J lost 3 bases, with 18 bases between them. Looked up from germline, CDR1 is SGHRS and CDR2 is YFSETQ. CDR3 sequence: CASSPRAGEVTDTQYF. CDR3 in DNA: TGCGCCAGCAGCCCGAGAGCCGGGGAGGTTACAGATACGCAGTATTTT.

This clonotype came up many times. This chain links TRBV20-1 with TRBJ2-5, with 9 positions matching TRBD1. CDR1 and CDR2 from the germline V gene are DFQATT and SNEGSKA (reference sequence). The CDR3 sequence is 15 residues long. With 3 bases clipped from V and 3 bases from J, the junction kept 8 bases outside the gene matches. The CDR3 here is CSARGGTGKEETQYF. The CDR3 bases are TGCAGTGCTAGGGGAGGGACAGGGAAAGAAGAGACCCAGTACTTC.